A single sample gave rise to the 3 T cell receptor beta chains below, sequenced in a study of cytomegalovirus exposure and HLA in healthy donors. The primer mix had 60 Vbeta and 13 Jbeta primers. The table came from immunoSEQ multiplex PCR; TCRdb's copy has only in-frame clones and leaves some out. The sample contains over 150,000 clones, approximately 84% of which appear only once. Sequencing input: PBMCs. All receptors derive from a girl aged 10 to 17 in good health and CMV-seropositive.

The V gene is TRBV11-2, the J gene TRBJ1-2; no definite D call. Germline CDR1 reads SGHAT; CDR2 reads FQNNGV. The CDR3 spans 15 residues. Trimming cost V 6 bases and J 4 bases, with 18 bases left between them. CDR3: CASRLNPAPSYGYTF. The CDR3 DNA is TGTGCCAGCAGACTAAACCCGGCCCCCTCCTATGGCTACACCTTC.

The chain is built from TRBV2 and TRBJ2-5, with 9 bases identical to TRBD2. In germline, CDR1 is SNHLY, CDR2 FYNNEI. The CDR3 covers 14 residues. Unmatched junction bases numbered 3, after V lost 5 bases and J lost 2 bases. The CDR3 spells CASSKTSGQETQYF. In DNA form, the CDR3 reads TGTGCCAGCAGTAAGACTAGCGGTCAAGAGACCCAGTACTTC. Full variable domain (missing parts from reference TRBV2 and TRBJ2-5): EPEVTQTPSHQVTQMGQEVILRCVPISNHLYFYWYRQILGQKVEFLVSFYNNEISEKSEIFDDQFSVERPDGSNFTLKIRSTKLEDSAMYFCASSKTSGQETQYFGPGTRLLVL.

In this sample, this clone turned up a few times. The CDR3 region has the DNA TGTGCCAGCAGCCCTGTCCCAGGGGCTGAAGCTTTCTTT. Translating gives CASSPVPGAEAFF. The rearrangement links TRBV9 to TRBJ1-1, with TRBD1 as a possible D gene (6 bases). The germline V gene encodes CDR1 SGDLS and CDR2 YYNGEE. The CDR3 length is 13 residues. Trimming took 4 bases from V and 6 from J, leaving 13 bases between them.